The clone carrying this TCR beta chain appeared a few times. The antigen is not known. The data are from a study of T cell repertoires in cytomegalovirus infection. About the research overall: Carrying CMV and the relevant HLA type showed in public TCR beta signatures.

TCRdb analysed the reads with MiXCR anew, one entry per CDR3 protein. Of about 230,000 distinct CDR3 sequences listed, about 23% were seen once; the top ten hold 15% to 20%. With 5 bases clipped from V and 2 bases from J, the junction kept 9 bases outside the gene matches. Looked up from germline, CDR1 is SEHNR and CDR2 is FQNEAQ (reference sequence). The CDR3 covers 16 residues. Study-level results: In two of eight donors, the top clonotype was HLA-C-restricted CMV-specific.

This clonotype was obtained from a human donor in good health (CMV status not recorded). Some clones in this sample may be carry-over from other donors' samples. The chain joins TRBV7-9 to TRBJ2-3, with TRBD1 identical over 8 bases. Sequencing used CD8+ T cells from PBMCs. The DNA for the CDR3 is TGTGCCAGCAGCCCTCAAGGGACAGGATACACAGATACGCAGTATTTT. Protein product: CASSPQGTGYTDTQYF.